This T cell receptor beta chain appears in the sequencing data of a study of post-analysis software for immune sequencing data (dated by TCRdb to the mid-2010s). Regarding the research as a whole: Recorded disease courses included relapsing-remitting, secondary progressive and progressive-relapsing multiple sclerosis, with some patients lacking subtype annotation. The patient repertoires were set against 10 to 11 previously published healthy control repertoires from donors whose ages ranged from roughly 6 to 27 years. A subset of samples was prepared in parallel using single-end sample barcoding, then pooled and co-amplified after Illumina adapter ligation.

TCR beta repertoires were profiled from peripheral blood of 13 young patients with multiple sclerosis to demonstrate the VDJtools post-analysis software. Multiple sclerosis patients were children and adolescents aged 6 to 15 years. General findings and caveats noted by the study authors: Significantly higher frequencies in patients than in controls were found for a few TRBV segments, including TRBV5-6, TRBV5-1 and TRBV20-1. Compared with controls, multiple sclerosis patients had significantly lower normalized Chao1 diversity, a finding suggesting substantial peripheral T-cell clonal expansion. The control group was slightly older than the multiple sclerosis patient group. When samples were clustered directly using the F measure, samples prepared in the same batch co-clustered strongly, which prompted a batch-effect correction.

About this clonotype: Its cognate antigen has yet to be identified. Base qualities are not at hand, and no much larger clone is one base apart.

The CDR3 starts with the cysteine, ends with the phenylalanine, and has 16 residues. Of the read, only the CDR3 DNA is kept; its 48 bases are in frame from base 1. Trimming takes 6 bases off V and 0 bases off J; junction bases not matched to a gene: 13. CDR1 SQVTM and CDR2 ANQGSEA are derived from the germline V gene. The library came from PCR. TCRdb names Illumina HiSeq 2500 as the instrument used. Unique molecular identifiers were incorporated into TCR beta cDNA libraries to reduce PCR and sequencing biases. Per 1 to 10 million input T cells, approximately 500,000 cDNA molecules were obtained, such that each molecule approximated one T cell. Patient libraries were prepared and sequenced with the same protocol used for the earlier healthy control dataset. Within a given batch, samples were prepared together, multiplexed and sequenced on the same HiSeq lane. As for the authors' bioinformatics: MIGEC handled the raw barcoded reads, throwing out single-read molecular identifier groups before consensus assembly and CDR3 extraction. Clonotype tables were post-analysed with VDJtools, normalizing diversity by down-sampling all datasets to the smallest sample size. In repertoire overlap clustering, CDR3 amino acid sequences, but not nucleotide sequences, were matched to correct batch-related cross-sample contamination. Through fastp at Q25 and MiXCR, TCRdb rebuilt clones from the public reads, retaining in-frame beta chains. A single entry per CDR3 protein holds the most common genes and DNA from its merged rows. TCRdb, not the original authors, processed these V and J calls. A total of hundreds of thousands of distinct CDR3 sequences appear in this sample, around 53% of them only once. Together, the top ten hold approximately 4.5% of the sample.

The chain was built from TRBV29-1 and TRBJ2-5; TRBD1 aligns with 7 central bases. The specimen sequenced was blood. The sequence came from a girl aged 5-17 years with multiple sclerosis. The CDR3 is CSVLVLGQLYQETQYF. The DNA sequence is TGCAGCGTACTAGTTCTGGGACAGCTGTACCAAGAGACCCAGTACTTC.